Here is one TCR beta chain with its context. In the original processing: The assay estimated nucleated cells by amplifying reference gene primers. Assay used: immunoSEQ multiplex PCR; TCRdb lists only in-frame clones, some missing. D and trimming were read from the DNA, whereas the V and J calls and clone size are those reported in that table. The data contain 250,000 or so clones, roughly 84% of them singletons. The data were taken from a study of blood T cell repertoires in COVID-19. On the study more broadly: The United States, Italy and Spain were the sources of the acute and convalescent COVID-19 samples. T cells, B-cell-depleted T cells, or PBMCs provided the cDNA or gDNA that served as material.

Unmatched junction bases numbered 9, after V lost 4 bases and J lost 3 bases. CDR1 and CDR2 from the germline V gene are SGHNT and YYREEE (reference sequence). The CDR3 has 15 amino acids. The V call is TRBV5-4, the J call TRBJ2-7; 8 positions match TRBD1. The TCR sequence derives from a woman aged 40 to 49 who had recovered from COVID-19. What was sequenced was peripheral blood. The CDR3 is CASSPGGGQGYEQYF. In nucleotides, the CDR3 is TGTGCCAGCAGCCCCGGTGGAGGACAGGGCTACGAGCAGTACTTC.